This TCR beta chain was captured by sequencing in a study of identical twins. Unique molecular identifiers were present on the cDNA, which also gained a universal primer site by template switching. TCRdb reprocessed the 5' RACE reads via MiXCR and lists one record per CDR3 protein. Of about 890,000 distinct CDR3 sequences listed, more than 9% were seen once; the top ten hold around 1.5%. Remarks on this clonotype: Its antigen is not known.

Study-level points and caveats: Twin sharing of out-of-frame TCR alpha was underestimated by models in monozygotic pairs. The study found excess low generation probability among twin-shared out-of-frame alpha sequences. Cord blood beta clonotypes present at high abundance carried fewer insertions; no such pattern appeared in memory repertoires.

Trimming cost V 1 base and J 4 bases; bases outside gene matches: 6. This CDR3 is built from 16 residues. The germline gives CDR1 SGHRS, CDR2 YFSETQ. The same data also contributed to another study, on yellow fever vaccine responses in identical twins.

Sequencing was performed on PBMCs. The chain has TRBV5-1 and TRBJ2-1; 9 positions agree with TRBD2. The sequence was collected from a woman aged 18-30 years in good health. CDR3 in amino acids: CASSLNAAGGYNEQFF. DNA for the CDR3: TGCGCCAGCAGCTTGAATGCAGCGGGGGGTTACAATGAGCAGTTCTTC. The entire variable domain, with the rest obtained from reference TRBV5-1 and TRBJ2-1, is as follows: KAGVTQTPRYLIKTRGQQVTLSCSPISGHRSVSWYQQTPGQGLQFLFEYFSETQRNKGNFPGRFSGRQFSNSRSEMNVSTLELGDSALYLCASSLNAAGGYNEQFFGPGTRLTVL.